The present entry profiles one T cell receptor (beta chain) with its context. This sample is drawn from a study of blood T cell repertoires in COVID-19. About the research overall: The United States, Italy and Spain supplied acute and convalescent COVID-19 samples. Sources were T cells, B-cell-depleted T cells, or PBMCs; the material itself was cDNA or gDNA.

Original data processing: It was from reference gene primer amplification that nucleated cell counts were estimated. Data came from immunoSEQ multiplex PCR; TCRdb stores just in-frame clones and leaves some out. V, J and clone size were drawn from that table, and D and trimming were deduced from the DNA. The data contain under 500,000 clones, around nine tenths of them singletons. CDR3 length: 15 residues. CDR1 is MDHEN and CDR2 is SYDVKM in the germline V gene. Trimming shortened V by 3 bases and J by 0 bases, and 12 bases separated the two germline ends. The sequence was obtained from a woman aged 25 to 39 with acute or convalescent COVID-19. The gene calls are TRBV28 and TRBJ2-7; D not resolved. Sequences were obtained from peripheral blood. DNA for the CDR3: TGTGCCAGCAGTTTTGCGTATAAGAGCTCCTACGAGCAGTACTTC. This gives the protein CASSFAYKSSYEQYF.